What follows is one TCR beta chain and its context. The antigen remains undetermined. The PCR had 60 Vbeta and 13 Jbeta primers. TCRdb keeps only in-frame clones here, not all; method: immunoSEQ multiplex PCR. The table shows some 98,000 clones, with over 75% occurring only once. The data originate from a study of cytomegalovirus exposure and HLA in healthy donors. This CDR3 contains 14 residues. The V gene lost 10 bases and the J gene lost 4 bases, with 17 bases spanning the gap. CDR1 is MDHEN, CDR2 SYDVKM, per germline. Findings and caveats of the study: Association of a missense DCLRE1C variant with TCR beta V- and J-gene trimming was reported in a later analysis. DRB1 showed the most TCR associations and HLA-C the fewest in a later analysis, as rates varied by HLA locus. Cytomegalovirus status, reportedly, was diagnosed with high specificity and sensitivity by the classifier.

Source material: PBMCs. The rearrangement joins TRBV28 to TRBJ1-5, with unresolved D. The sequence was collected from a female donor in good health and CMV-seropositive. As DNA, the CDR3 is TGTGCCACCGGTATTGTGAGGGCTAATCAGCCCCAGCATTTT. This gives the protein CATGIVRANQPQHF.